These 9 T cell receptor beta chains originate from one sample sequenced in a study of T cells after yellow fever vaccination. MiXCR, run by TCRdb on the 5' RACE reads, gives a single entry per CDR3 protein. The sample comprises 300,000 to 350,000 distinct CDR3 sequences, roughly 8% of which are singletons, and around 17% rests with the top ten. Here the sequenced sample was PBMCs, taken approximately 47 days after the first yellow fever vaccination. Receptor source: a man aged 18-30 years who received the YFV17D yellow fever vaccine.

The chain is built from TRBV5-1 and TRBJ2-1; D is perhaps TRBD1 (6 bases). Germline assignment: CDR1 SGHRS and CDR2 YFSETQ. Trimming took off 3 bases at V and 6 bases at J, with 16 bases between the two ends. The CDR3 has 15 residues. The CDR3 DNA follows: TGCGCCAGCAGCTCGAGGACTTACAGGGTCAATGAGCAGTTCTTC. This encodes CASSSRTYRVNEQFF.

In this sample, this clonotype turned up once. V is TRBV13 and J is TRBJ2-4, with D unclear. Per the germline V gene, CDR1 is PRHDT and CDR2 is FYEKMQ (reference sequence). The CDR3 has 17 amino acids. Trimming took 5 bases from V and 3 from J, leaving 20 bases between them. Written as DNA, the CDR3 is TGTGCCAGCAGCCCCTCAATCCGGGTAGCTGGCAAAAACATTCAGTACTTC. It is translated as CASSPSIRVAGKNIQYF. The variable domain in full, with the rest retrieved from reference TRBV13 and TRBJ2-4, is AAGVIQSPRHLIKEKRETATLKCYPIPRHDTVYWYQQGPGQDPQFLISFYEKMQSDKGSIPDRFSAQQFSDYHSELNMSSLELGDSALYFCASSPSIRVAGKNIQYFGAGTRLSVL.

This clonotype was seen more than once but under ten times. The rearrangement links TRBV6-1 to TRBJ1-2, with 8 bases matching TRBD1. From germline, CDR1 is MNHNS and CDR2 SASEGT. V lost 6 bases to trimming and J lost 0 bases; unmatched junction nucleotides: 18. This CDR3 has 19 residues. The CDR3: CASSQRTGRNNRANYGYTF. CDR3 coding DNA: TGTGCCAGCAGCCAGAGGACAGGGCGGAATAATAGGGCTAACTATGGCTACACCTTC.

This chain joins TRBV30 and TRBJ2-2; D is unresolved. CDR3 length: 12 residues. CDR1 and CDR2 (germline): GTSNPN, SVGIG (reference sequence). CDR3 bases: TGTAGAGGCCAGGCGAACACCGGGGAGCTGTTTTTT. Translation gives CRGQANTGELFF. The variable domain in full, completed from reference TRBV30 and TRBJ2-2, reads SQTIHQWPATLVQPVGSPLSLECTVEGTSNPNLYWYRQAAGRGLQLLFYSVGIGQISSEVPQNLSASRPQDRQFILSSKKLLLSDSGFYLCRGQANTGELFFGEGSRLTVL.

The V gene is TRBV7-9, the J gene TRBJ1-5, with D uncertain. This CDR3 has 13 residues. CDR1 and CDR2 from the germline V gene are SEHNR and FQNEAQ (reference sequence). The V gene lost 5 bases and the J gene lost 5 bases, with 10 bases spanning the gap. CDR3 in amino acids: CASSGSGDQPQHF. The CDR3 nucleotides read TGTGCCAGCAGCGGGTCCGGGGATCAGCCCCAGCATTTT. Filled out from reference TRBV7-9 and TRBJ1-5, the complete variable domain reads DTGVSQNPRHKITKRGQNVTFRCDPISEHNRLYWYRQTLGQGPEFLTYFQNEAQLEKSRLLSDRFSAERPKGSFSTLEIQRTEQGDSAMYLCASSGSGDQPQHFGDGTRLSIL.

This clonotype was counted between two and nine times. V and J are TRBV2 and TRBJ2-5; a weak D match, TRBD2 (5 bases). The CDR3 is 13 amino acids. The V end lost 6 bases, the J end lost 2 bases, and 10 bases lay between the germline ends. Germline CDR1 reads SNHLY; CDR2 reads FYNNEI. The CDR3: CASSAGDQETQYF. The CDR3 DNA follows: TGTGCCAGCAGCGCCGGGGATCAAGAGACCCAGTACTTC. The variable domain in full, with the rest retrieved from reference TRBV2 and TRBJ2-5, is EPEVTQTPSHQVTQMGQEVILRCVPISNHLYFYWYRQILGQKVEFLVSFYNNEISEKSEIFDDQFSVERPDGSNFTLKIRSTKLEDSAMYFCASSAGDQETQYFGPGTRLLVL.

This clonotype was seen a few times. This chain joins TRBV6-1 and TRBJ1-6, with D hard to call. The CDR3 spans 13 residues. CDR1 MNHNS and CDR2 SASEGT come from the germline V gene. The germline V and J ends were trimmed by 2 bases and 10 bases, with 9 bases remaining between them. The CDR3 is CASSEKVRSPLHF. Written as DNA, the CDR3 is TGTGCCAGCAGTGAAAAGGTGCGATCACCCCTCCACTTT.

The table lists this clonotype with a few counts. The chain couples TRBV6-5 to TRBJ2-1; 12 nucleotides agree with TRBD2. Unmatched junction bases numbered 3, after V lost 2 bases and J lost 7 bases. The CDR3 extends over 15 amino acids. CDR1 and CDR2 (germline): MNHEY, SVGAGI. The CDR3 DNA follows: TGTGCCAGCAGTTACCTGCTAGCGGGGGGGAATGAGCAGTTCTTC. This gives the protein CASSYLLAGGNEQFF.

This chain links TRBV10-3 with TRBJ2-7; D gene unclear. The V gene lost 2 bases and the J gene lost 10 bases, with 36 bases spanning the gap. The V gene's germline CDR1 is ENHRY and CDR2 SYGVKD. The CDR3 sequence is 20 residues long. The CDR3 coding sequence is TGTGCCATCAGTGAGCCTCTAGGGTACAAGAGGCCCGACAACCCTCCGGGTCAGTACTTC. Its translation is CAISEPLGYKRPDNPPGQYF.